A single sample is the source of the 15 T cell receptor beta chains below, sequenced in a study of blood T cell repertoires in COVID-19. Assay: immunoSEQ multiplex PCR; the TCRdb copy retains only in-frame clones and omits some. The data hold some 180,000 clones, with 84% observed a single time. Material: peripheral blood. The source is a woman older than 75 with COVID-19, enrolled during active disease.

V gene TRBV19 combines with J gene TRBJ1-4; perhaps TRBD1 as D (5 bases). CDR1 LNHDA and CDR2 SQIVND come from the germline V gene (reference sequence). This CDR3 contains 16 residues. Trimming stripped 6 bases from V and 0 bases from J, with 14 bases between. This CDR3 reads CASRKRTPTTNEKLFF. The CDR3 nucleotides are TGTGCCAGTAGGAAACGGACACCTACAACTAATGAAAAACTGTTTTTT.

V and J are TRBV12-5 and TRBJ2-1; D remains unclear. Germline CDR1 LGHNT, CDR2 FRNRAP. This CDR3 has 13 residues. V was cut by 2 bases and J by 8 bases, with 10 bases left in between. In nucleotides, the CDR3 is TGTGCTAGTGGTTTGTGGCCCCCGCATGAGCAGTTCTTC. Translation gives CASGLWPPHEQFF.

This chain uses TRBV6-6 with TRBJ1-5; 11 positions agree with TRBD1. CDR1 and CDR2 (germline): MNHNY, SVGAGI (reference sequence). The CDR3 length is 14 residues. V dropped 5 bases and J dropped 8; count of bases not matched to a gene: 5. The CDR3 DNA is TGTGCCAGCAGTCCGGGACAGGGGGGTGAGCCCCAGCATTTT. Translation: CASSPGQGGEPQHF.

For the CDR3, the DNA is TGCGCCAGCAGCTGGGCCGGGACTAGCGGGGCCAGCTCCTACAATGAGCAGTTCTTC. This codes for CASSWAGTSGASSYNEQFF. The V gene is TRBV5-1, the J gene TRBJ2-1; 13 bases match TRBD2. Losses at the gene ends were 3 bases for V and 0 bases for J; bases not matched to a gene: 9. This CDR3 is 19 amino acids long. CDR1 is SGHRS and CDR2 is YFSETQ in the germline V gene. Variable domain in full (rest from reference TRBV5-1 and TRBJ2-1): KAGVTQTPRYLIKTRGQQVTLSCSPISGHRSVSWYQQTPGQGLQFLFEYFSETQRNKGNFPGRFSGRQFSNSRSEMNVSTLELGDSALYLCASSWAGTSGASSYNEQFFGPGTRLTVL.

Here the CDR3 DNA reads TGTGCCAGCACCTTCGGCGGCCAAGAGACCCAGTACTTC. Protein sequence: CASTFGGQETQYF. The gene calls are TRBV6-5 and TRBJ2-5; no clear D gene. This CDR3 has 13 amino acids. The V gene's germline CDR1 is MNHEY and CDR2 SVGAGI. Trimming shortened V by 7 bases and J by 1 base, and 10 bases separated the two germline ends.

The rearrangement joins TRBV9 to TRBJ2-3; D is uncertain. CDR1 is SGDLS, CDR2 YYNGEE, per germline. The V end lost 0 bases, the J end lost 6 bases, and 11 bases lay between the germline ends. CDR3 length equals 14 residues. The CDR3 DNA follows: TGTGCCAGCAGCGTAGTAGAGGCGTCGGATACGCAGTATTTT. It yields the protein CASSVVEASDTQYF.

This clone was observed once. This chain connects TRBV24-1 to TRBJ2-6; D gene unclear. The V gene's germline CDR1 is KGHDR and CDR2 SFDVKD. This CDR3 has 16 residues. V was clipped by 3 bases and J by 0 bases, with 8 bases between them. This CDR3 is CATSDGGTSGANVLTF. As DNA, the CDR3 is TGTGCCACCAGTGATGGCGGAACCTCTGGGGCCAACGTCCTGACTTTC.

CDR3 amino acids: CASSPNVWRATSTDTQYF. In nucleotides, the CDR3 is TGTGCCAGCTCACCAAATGTGTGGAGGGCAACTAGCACAGATACGCAGTATTTT. The V gene is TRBV18, the J gene TRBJ2-3; D is perhaps TRBD2 (6 bases). CDR3 length equals 18 residues. V lost 2 bases to trimming and J lost 0 bases, with 18 bases between them. Germline assignment: CDR1 KGHSH and CDR2 LQKENI.

This sequence joins TRBV18 and TRBJ2-3, with TRBD2 identical over 9 bases. With 4 bases clipped from V and 0 bases from J, the junction kept 5 bases outside the gene matches. Germline assignment: CDR1 KGHSH and CDR2 LQKENI. The CDR3 contains 16 residues. The CDR3 loop reads CASSQLLAGSTDTQYF. The DNA for the CDR3 is TGTGCCAGCTCACAACTACTAGCGGGCAGCACAGATACGCAGTATTTT. The full variable domain, with the rest looked up from reference TRBV18 and TRBJ2-3, is NAGVMQNPRHLVRRRGQEARLRCSPMKGHSHVYWYRQLPEEGLKFMVYLQKENIIDESGMPKERFSAEFPKEGPSILRIQQVVRGDSAAYFCASSQLLAGSTDTQYFGPGTRLTVL.

The CDR3 spells CASTRLRGTEAFF. CDR3 nucleotides: TGTGCCAGCACACGCCTTAGGGGCACTGAAGCTTTCTTT. V is TRBV7-8 and J is TRBJ1-1; D possibly corresponds to TRBD1 (5 bases). V was cut by 7 bases and J by 4 bases, with 13 bases left in between. The CDR3 extends over 13 amino acids. CDR1 is SGHVS and CDR2 is FQNEAQ in the germline V gene.

The chain recombines TRBV6-2 or TRBV6-3 with TRBJ2-7, with D possibly being TRBD2 (5 bases). The CDR3 extends over 15 amino acids. The V gene's germline CDR1 is MNHEY and CDR2 SVGEGT. V lost 5 bases to trimming and J lost 0 bases, with 14 bases between them. CDR3 coding DNA: TGTGCCAGCAGTCAATCTAGCAGGAGCTCCTACGAGCAGTACTTC. Its protein product is CASSQSSRSSYEQYF.

The chain recombines TRBV5-1 with TRBJ2-7; possibly TRBD1 for D (5 bases). Germline CDR1 is SGHRS and CDR2 is YFSETQ. The CDR3 has 15 residues. The germline V and J ends were trimmed by 8 bases and 2 bases, with 20 bases remaining between them. As DNA, the CDR3 is TGCGCCAGTCACGATTGGGGCCAGTCCCCCTACGAGCAGTACTTC. It yields the protein CASHDWGQSPYEQYF. Full variable domain (outside the CDR3, taken from reference TRBV5-1 and TRBJ2-7): KAGVTQTPRYLIKTRGQQVTLSCSPISGHRSVSWYQQTPGQGLQFLFEYFSETQRNKGNFPGRFSGRQFSNSRSEMNVSTLELGDSALYLCASHDWGQSPYEQYFGPGTRLTVT.

This clone was seen just once. The chain couples TRBV5-4 to TRBJ2-3, with a tentative D call TRBD1 (5 bases). In germline, CDR1 is SGHNT, CDR2 YYREEE (reference sequence). The CDR3 spans 15 residues. The V end lost 4 bases, the J end lost 2 bases, and 14 bases lay between the germline ends. The CDR3, as DNA: TGTGCCAGCAGCCCGAGACAGTTAAACACAGATACGCAGTATTTT. Amino acid sequence: CASSPRQLNTDTQYF.

The genes are TRBV18 and TRBJ1-4, with a weak D call TRBD1 (6 bases). V dropped 6 bases and J dropped 5 bases, with 13 bases sitting between them. The length of the CDR3 is 14 residues. Germline values: CDR1 KGHSH, CDR2 LQKENI. The chain's CDR3 is CASSPTGRNEKLFF. The CDR3 DNA reads as TGTGCCAGCTCCCCAACAGGGAGAAATGAAAAACTGTTTTTT.

Here the CDR3 reads CASSLQGEYTEAFF. Here the CDR3 DNA reads TGTGCCAGCAGTTTACAGGGGGAATACACTGAAGCTTTCTTT. The V and J genes are TRBV27 and TRBJ1-1, with TRBD1 matching 7 bases. The CDR3 spans 14 residues. V lost 2 bases, J lost 3 bases, and 3 bases stayed unmatched. CDR1 and CDR2 (germline): MNHEY, SMNVEV (reference sequence).